What follows are 9 T cell receptor beta chains derived from one specimen sequenced in a study of blood T cell repertoires in COVID-19. Sequenced by immunoSEQ multiplex PCR; TCRdb stores in-frame clones only, minus some. The sample shows 400,000 or so clones, around 90% of them seen only once. Sequencing was carried out using PBMCs or T cells enriched from blood (not recorded which). These receptors originate from a man aged 18-30 years who had recovered from COVID-19.

The rearrangement joins TRBV7-3 to TRBJ1-1; D is unresolved. This CDR3 is built from 14 residues. V shed 5 bases and J shed 1 base, with 11 bases lying between them. Germline-derived CDR1 and CDR2 are SGHTA and FQGTGA. The CDR3 DNA follows: TGTGCCAGCAGCCTAGGACTTCCGAACACTGAAGCTTTCTTT. It yields the protein CASSLGLPNTEAFF. The entire variable domain, with the rest obtained from reference TRBV7-3 and TRBJ1-1, is as follows: GAGVSQTPSNKVTEKGKYVELRCDPISGHTALYWYRQSLGQGPEFLIYFQGTGAADDSGLPNDRFFAVRPEGSVSTLKIQRTERGDSAVYLCASSLGLPNTEAFFGQGTRLTVV.

The V and J genes are TRBV5-4 and TRBJ1-1; TRBD1 aligns across 11 bases. The CDR3 is 16 residues long. Per the germline V gene, CDR1 is SGHNT and CDR2 is YYREEE (reference sequence). V shed 3 bases and J 3 bases; nucleotides not matched to a gene: 7. The CDR3 protein is CASSSRTGGHDTEAFF. The CDR3 DNA follows: TGTGCCAGCAGCTCCCGGACAGGGGGCCACGACACTGAAGCTTTCTTT.

CDR3 region: CASSSSAASGRWNEQFF. The CDR3 DNA is TGCGCCAGCAGCTCATCCGCCGCTAGCGGGAGATGGAATGAGCAGTTCTTC. The chain has TRBV5-1 and TRBJ2-1; 10 bases map to TRBD2. Per germline, CDR1 SGHRS and CDR2 YFSETQ. J lost 7 bases, V lost 3 bases, and 13 bases had no gene match. This CDR3 is built from 17 residues.

This chain joins TRBV15 and TRBJ1-2; D may be TRBD1 (6 bases). CDR3 size: 15 residues. Looked up from germline, CDR1 is LNHNV and CDR2 is YYDKDF (reference sequence). V was pared by 2 bases and J by 0 bases, with 10 bases between. The CDR3 DNA is TGTGCCACCAGCAGAAGACAGGTCCCTAACTATGGCTACACCTTC. This gives the protein CATSRRQVPNYGYTF.

In the case of this clone: This sample includes further DNA sequences coding for the same CDR3. The rearrangement joins TRBV9 to TRBJ1-1; unclear D gene. Germline V gene sequence: CDR1 SGDLS, CDR2 YYNGEE. This CDR3 has 14 amino acids. V was pared by 0 bases and J by 0 bases, with 6 bases between. CDR3 protein: CASSVDSMNTEAFF. The CDR3, as DNA: TGTGCCAGCAGCGTAGACTCAATGAACACTGAAGCTTTCTTT. The whole variable domain, filled in from reference TRBV9 and TRBJ1-1, reads DSGVTQTPKHLITATGQRVTLRCSPRSGDLSVYWYQQSLDQGLQFLIQYYNGEERAKGNILERFSAQQFPDLHSELNLSSLELGDSALYFCASSVDSMNTEAFFGQGTRLTVV.

In DNA, the CDR3 is TGTGCCAGCAGCCAATTAATTGTGCGCGGAAAACTGAACACTGAAGCTTTCTTT. Protein sequence: CASSQLIVRGKLNTEAFF. The V call is TRBV3-1 (or the pseudogene TRBV3-2), the J call TRBJ1-1; D uncertain. The V end lost 2 bases, the J end lost 0 bases, and 19 bases lay between the germline ends. The CDR3 is 18 amino acids. Germline V gives CDR1 LGHDT, CDR2 YNNKEL (reference sequence).

This clone was seen more than once but under ten times. The gene calls are TRBV11-2 and TRBJ2-7; 7 nucleotides line up with TRBD2. Germline V CDR1 and CDR2: SGHAT, FQNNGV. The trim removed 5 bases at V and 6 bases at J, leaving 10 bases unmatched. The CDR3 runs to 14 residues. The DNA of the CDR3 is TGTGCCAGCAGCCTATGGGGAGGGCGTCTCGAGCAGTACTTC. Its protein product is CASSLWGGRLEQYF.

This clone was observed a few times. The chain uses TRBV28 and TRBJ1-2; D unclear. This CDR3 is 15 amino acids long. Germline-derived CDR1 and CDR2 are MDHEN and SYDVKM. The V end lost 2 bases, the J end lost 1 base, and 11 bases lay between the germline ends. The CDR3 sequence: CASSLPSRFNYGYTF. DNA of the CDR3: TGTGCCAGCAGTTTACCGTCCAGGTTTAACTATGGCTACACCTTC.

The chain carries TRBV3-1 (or the pseudogene TRBV3-2) and TRBJ1-1; 9 nucleotides align to TRBD1. Germline lookup yields CDR1 LGHDT and CDR2 YNNKEL (reference sequence). V shed 1 base and J 2 bases; nucleotides not matched to a gene: 11. This CDR3 is 18 amino acids long. CDR3 in DNA: TGTGCCAGCAGCCAAGGGTTGTCAGGGACAGGGATAAACACTGAAGCTTTCTTT. The encoded protein is CASSQGLSGTGINTEAFF.